This TCR beta chain was recovered during a study of blood T cell repertoires in COVID-19. Study-wide context: Some COVID-19 samples were acute and others convalescent; all came from the United States, Italy and Spain. PBMCs, B-cell-depleted T cells, or T cells provided the cDNA or gDNA that made up the material.

Germline V gene sequence: CDR1 MNHEY, CDR2 SVGEGT. V lost 5 bases, J lost 2 bases, and 13 bases lay in between. The CDR3 is 15 amino acids. The assay was immunoSEQ multiplex PCR, and TCRdb's table has in-frame clones only and misses some. The data contain roughly 250,000 clones, 70% to 90% of them singletons. V and J are TRBV6-2 or TRBV6-3 and TRBJ2-1; TRBD2 might be the D (5 bases). The receptor was isolated from a woman in her forties who had recovered from COVID-19. The source material was peripheral blood. CDR3 region: CASSALRVTYNEQFF. The CDR3 coding sequence is TGTGCCAGCAGTGCCTTGCGGGTAACCTACAATGAGCAGTTCTTC.